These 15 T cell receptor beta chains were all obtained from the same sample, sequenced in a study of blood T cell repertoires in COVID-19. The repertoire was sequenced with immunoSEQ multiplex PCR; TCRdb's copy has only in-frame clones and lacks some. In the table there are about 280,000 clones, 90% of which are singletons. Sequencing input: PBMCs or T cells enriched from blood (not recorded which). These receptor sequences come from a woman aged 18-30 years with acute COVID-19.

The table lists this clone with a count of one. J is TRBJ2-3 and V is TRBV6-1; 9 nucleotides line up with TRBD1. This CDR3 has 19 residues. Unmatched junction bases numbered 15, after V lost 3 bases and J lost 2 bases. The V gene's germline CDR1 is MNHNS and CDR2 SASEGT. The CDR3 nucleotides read TGTGCCAGCAGTGAGGAGGCCGGGACAGGGAATAGTTACACAGATACGCAGTATTTT. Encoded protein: CASSEEAGTGNSYTDTQYF.

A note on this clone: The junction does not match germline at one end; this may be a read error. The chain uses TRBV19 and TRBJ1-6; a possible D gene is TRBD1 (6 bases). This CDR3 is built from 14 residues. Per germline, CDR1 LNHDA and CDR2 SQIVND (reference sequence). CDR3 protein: CASSLDRFDSPLHF. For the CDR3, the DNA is TGTGCCAGTAGTCTAGACAGGTTCGATTCACCCCTCCACTTT.

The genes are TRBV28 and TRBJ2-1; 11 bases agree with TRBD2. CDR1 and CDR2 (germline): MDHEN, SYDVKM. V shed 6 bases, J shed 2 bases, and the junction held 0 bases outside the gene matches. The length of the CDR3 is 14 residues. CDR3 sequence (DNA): TGTGCCAGCAGACTAGCGGGAGCCTACAATGAGCAGTTCTTC. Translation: CASRLAGAYNEQFF.

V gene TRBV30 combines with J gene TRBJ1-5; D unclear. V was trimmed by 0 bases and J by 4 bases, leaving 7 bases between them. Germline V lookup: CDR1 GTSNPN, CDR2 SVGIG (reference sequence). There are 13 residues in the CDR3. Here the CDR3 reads CAWSVNRNQPQHF. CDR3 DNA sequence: TGTGCCTGGAGTGTAAACAGAAATCAGCCCCAGCATTTT. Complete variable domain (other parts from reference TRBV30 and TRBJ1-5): SQTIHQWPATLVQPVGSPLSLECTVEGTSNPNLYWYRQAAGRGLQLLFYSVGIGQISSEVPQNLSASRPQDRQFILSSKKLLLSDSGFYLCAWSVNRNQPQHFGDGTRLSIL.

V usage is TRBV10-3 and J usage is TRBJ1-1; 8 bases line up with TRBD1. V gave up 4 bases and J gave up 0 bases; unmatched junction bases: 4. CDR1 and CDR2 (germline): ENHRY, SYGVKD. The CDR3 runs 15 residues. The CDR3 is CAISGAGGLNTEAFF. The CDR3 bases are TGTGCCATCAGTGGGGCAGGGGGCCTGAACACTGAAGCTTTCTTT.

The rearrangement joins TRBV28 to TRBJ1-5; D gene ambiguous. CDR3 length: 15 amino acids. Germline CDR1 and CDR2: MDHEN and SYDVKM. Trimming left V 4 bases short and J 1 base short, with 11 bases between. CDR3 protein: CASSWEFGSNQPQHF. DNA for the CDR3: TGTGCCAGCAGTTGGGAGTTCGGAAGCAATCAGCCCCAGCATTTT.

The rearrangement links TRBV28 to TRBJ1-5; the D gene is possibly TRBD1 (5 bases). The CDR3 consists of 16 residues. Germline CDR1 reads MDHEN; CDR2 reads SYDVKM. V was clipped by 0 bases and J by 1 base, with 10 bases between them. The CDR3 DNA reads TGTGCCAGCAGTTTATGGCCAGGGCGAAGCAATCAGCCCCAGCATTTT. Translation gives CASSLWPGRSNQPQHF.

The CDR3 DNA reads TGTGCCAGCTCACCTGCCAGCGGCACAGATACGCAGTATTTT. It translates to CASSPASGTDTQYF. The chain couples TRBV18 to TRBJ2-3, with D uncertain. The germline CDR1 and CDR2 sequences are KGHSH and LQKENI. Trimming removed 3 bases at V and 1 base at J, with 8 bases between. The CDR3 consists of 14 residues.

The CDR3 spells CASSQDRNRLYGYTF. CDR3 bases: TGTGCCAGCAGCCAAGACCGCAACCGACTGTATGGCTACACCTTC. V gene TRBV3-1 (or the pseudogene TRBV3-2) combines with J gene TRBJ1-2; D unclear. The CDR3 is 15 amino acids. The germline V gene encodes CDR1 LGHDT and CDR2 YNNKEL (reference sequence). The V gene lost 0 bases and the J gene lost 5 bases, with 13 bases spanning the gap.

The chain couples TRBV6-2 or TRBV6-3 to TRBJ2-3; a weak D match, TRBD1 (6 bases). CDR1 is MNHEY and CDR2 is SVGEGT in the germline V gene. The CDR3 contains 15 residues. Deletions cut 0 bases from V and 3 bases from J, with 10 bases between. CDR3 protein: CASSYSDRSTDTQYF. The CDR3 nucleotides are TGTGCCAGCAGTTACTCGGACAGATCTACAGATACGCAGTATTTT.

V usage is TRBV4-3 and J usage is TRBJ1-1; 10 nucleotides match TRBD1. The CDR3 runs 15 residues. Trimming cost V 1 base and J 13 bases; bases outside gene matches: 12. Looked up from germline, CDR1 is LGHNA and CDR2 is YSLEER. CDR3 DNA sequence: TGCGCCAGCAGCCAAGTGTATGGGACAGGGGAGTCGCTTTTCTTT. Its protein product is CASSQVYGTGESLFF.

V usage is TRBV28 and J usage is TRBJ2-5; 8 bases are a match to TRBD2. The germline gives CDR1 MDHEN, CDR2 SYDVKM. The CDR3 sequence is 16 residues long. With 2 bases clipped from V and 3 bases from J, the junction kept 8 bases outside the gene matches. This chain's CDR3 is CASSLGRAGEEETQYF. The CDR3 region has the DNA TGTGCCAGCAGTTTAGGCCGAGCGGGAGAGGAAGAGACCCAGTACTTC.

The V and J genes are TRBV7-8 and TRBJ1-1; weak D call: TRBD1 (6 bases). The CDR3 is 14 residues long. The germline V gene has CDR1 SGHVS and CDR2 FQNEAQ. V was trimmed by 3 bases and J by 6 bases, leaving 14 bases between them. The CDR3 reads CASSFDRQASEAFF. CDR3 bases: TGTGCCAGCAGCTTTGACCGACAGGCCTCTGAAGCTTTCTTT.

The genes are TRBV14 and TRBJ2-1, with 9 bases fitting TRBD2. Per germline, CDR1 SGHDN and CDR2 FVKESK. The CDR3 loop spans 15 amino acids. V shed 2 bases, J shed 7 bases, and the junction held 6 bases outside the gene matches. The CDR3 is CASSQSLAGYNEQFF. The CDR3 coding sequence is TGTGCCAGCAGCCAATCCCTAGCGGGGTATAATGAGCAGTTCTTC.

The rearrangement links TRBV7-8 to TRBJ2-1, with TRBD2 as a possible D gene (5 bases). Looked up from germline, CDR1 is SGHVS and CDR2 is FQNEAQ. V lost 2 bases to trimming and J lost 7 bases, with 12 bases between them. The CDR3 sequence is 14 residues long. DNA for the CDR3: TGTGCCAGCAGCTTAAGGCGGGCGTGGAATGAGCAGTTCTTC. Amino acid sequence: CASSLRRAWNEQFF.